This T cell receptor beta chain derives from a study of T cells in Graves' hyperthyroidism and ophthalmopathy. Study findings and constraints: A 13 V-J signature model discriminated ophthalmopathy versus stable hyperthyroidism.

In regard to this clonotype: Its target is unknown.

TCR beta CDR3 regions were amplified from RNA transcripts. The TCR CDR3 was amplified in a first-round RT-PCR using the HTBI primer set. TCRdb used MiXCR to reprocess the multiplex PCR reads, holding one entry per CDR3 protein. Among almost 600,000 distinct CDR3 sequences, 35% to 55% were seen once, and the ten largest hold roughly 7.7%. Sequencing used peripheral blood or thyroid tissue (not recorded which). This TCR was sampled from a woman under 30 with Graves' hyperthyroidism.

The CDR3 region is CASSSTAFNPELFF. The CDR3 bases are TGCGCCAGCAGCTCGACAGCCTTTAATCCAGAACTGTTTTTT. The chain carries TRBV5-1 and TRBJ1-4; maybe TRBD1 (5 bases). Germline CDR1 and CDR2: SGHRS and YFSETQ. Between the trimmed V and J ends, which lost 3 bases and 12 bases, there was a span of 18 bases. There are 14 residues in the CDR3.